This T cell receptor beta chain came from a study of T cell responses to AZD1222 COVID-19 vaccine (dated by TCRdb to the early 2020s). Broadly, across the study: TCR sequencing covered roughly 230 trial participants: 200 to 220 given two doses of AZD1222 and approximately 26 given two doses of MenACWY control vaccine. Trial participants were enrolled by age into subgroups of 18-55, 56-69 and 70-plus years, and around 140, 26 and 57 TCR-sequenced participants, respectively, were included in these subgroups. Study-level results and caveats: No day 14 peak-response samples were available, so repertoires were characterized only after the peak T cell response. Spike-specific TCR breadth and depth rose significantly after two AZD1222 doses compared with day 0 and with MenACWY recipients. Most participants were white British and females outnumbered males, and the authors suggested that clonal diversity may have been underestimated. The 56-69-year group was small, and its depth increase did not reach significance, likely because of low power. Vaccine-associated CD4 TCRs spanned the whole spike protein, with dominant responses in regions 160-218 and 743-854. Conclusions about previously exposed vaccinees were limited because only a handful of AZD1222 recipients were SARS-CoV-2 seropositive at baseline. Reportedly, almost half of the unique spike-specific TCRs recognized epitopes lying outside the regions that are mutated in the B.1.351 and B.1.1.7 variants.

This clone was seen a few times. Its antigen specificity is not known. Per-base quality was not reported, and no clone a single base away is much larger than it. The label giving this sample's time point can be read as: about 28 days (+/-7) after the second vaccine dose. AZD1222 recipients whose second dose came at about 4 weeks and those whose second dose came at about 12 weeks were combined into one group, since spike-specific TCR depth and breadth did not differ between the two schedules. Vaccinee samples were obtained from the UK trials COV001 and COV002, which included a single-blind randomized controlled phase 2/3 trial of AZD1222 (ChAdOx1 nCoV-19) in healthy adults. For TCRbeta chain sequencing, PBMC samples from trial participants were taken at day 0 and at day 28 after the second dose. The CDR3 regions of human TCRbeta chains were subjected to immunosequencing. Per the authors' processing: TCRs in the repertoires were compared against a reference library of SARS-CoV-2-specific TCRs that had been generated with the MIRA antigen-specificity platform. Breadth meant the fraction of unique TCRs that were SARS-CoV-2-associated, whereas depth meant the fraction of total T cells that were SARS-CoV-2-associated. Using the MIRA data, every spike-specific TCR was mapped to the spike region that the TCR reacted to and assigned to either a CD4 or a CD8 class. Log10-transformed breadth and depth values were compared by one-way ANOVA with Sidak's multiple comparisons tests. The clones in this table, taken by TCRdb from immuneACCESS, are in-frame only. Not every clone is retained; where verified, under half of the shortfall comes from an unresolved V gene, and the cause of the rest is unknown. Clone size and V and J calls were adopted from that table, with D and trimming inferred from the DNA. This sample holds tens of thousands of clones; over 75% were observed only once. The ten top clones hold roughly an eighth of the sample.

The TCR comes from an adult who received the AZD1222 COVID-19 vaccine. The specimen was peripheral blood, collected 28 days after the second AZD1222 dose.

The DNA sequence is TGTGCCAGCAGCGCGAGACTAGCGGTAACCTACAATGAGCAGTTCTTC. This encodes CASSARLAVTYNEQFF. The rearranged segments are TRBV9 and TRBJ2-1; the central 9 bases match TRBD2. V ends up 3 bases short and J 2 bases short, with an unmatched junction base count of 6. From a lookup of the germline V gene, CDR1 and CDR2 are SGDLS and YYNGEE. The CDR3 covers 16 residues, taking in both the cysteine and the phenylalanine. CDR3 DNA only is kept here, 48 bases in frame from base 1.